This entry describes one T cell receptor (beta chain). The antigen remains unidentified. This entry belongs to a study of shared clonotypes between healthy human individuals. The overall study: With ages of 18 to 49, the donors were two women and three men. Study-wide findings and caveats: Generally, naive subsets came out with larger estimated richness than memory subsets.

Per the germline V gene, CDR1 is SGHAT and CDR2 is FQNNGV. V lost 5 bases to trimming and J lost 3 bases, with 12 bases between them. This CDR3 comprises 14 residues. The table came from immunoSEQ multiplex PCR; TCRdb's copy has only in-frame clones and leaves some out. The sample yields 1.4 million or so clones, about 98.5% seen once. The clonotype comes from a man in his thirties or forties in good health. This rearrangement joins TRBV11-2 to TRBJ2-3; no reliable D call. Sample: naive CD4+ T cells sorted from blood. As to subset: CD45RA+ positively selected. CDR3 DNA sequence: TGTGCCAGCAGCGTGATTTCGGTGACAGATACGCAGTATTTT. Residues: CASSVISVTDTQYF.